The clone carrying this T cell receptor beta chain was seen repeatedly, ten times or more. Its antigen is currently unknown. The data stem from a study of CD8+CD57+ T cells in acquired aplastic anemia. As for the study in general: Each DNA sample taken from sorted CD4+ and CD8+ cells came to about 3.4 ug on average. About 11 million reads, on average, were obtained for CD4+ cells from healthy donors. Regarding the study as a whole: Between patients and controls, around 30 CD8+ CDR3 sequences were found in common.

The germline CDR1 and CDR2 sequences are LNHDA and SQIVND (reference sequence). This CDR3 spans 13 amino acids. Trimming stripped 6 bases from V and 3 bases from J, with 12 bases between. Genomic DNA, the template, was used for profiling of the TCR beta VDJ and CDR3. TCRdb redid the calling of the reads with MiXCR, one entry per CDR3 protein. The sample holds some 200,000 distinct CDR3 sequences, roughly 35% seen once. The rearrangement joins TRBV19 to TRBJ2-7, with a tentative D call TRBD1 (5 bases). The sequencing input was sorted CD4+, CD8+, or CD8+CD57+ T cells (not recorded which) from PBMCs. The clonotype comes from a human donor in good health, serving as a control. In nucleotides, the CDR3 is TGTGCCAGTAGCGAAGGCAGGGACTACGAGCAGTACTTC. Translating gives CASSEGRDYEQYF.